A single sample gave rise to the 25 T cell receptor beta chains below, sequenced in a study of T cell changes during pregnancy in multiple sclerosis. The protocol was immunoSEQ multiplex PCR, while the TCRdb copy is restricted to in-frame clones and leaves out a portion. The table lists about 110,000 clones, roughly 92% of them singletons. This specimen consisted of peripheral blood, obtained in the third trimester of pregnancy. The source of these receptors is a female donor in good health, enrolled as a control in a pregnancy study.

This sequence joins TRBV25-1 and TRBJ2-1; 8 bases fit TRBD1. The junction had 11 bases not matched to a gene; V was cut back by 7 bases and J by 9 bases. The CDR3 extends over 14 amino acids. Per germline, CDR1 MGHDK and CDR2 SYGVNS. As DNA, the CDR3 is TGTGCCAGCATGGAGATCGGACAGGGAGCTGAGCAGTTCTTC. Its protein is CASMEIGQGAEQFF.

This clone was recorded only once. V is TRBV2 and J is TRBJ1-2; D is uncertain. V was shortened by 3 bases and J by 1 base, with 6 bases between the two germline ends. Germline CDR1 reads SNHLY; CDR2 reads FYNNEI. The CDR3 runs to 13 residues. The CDR3 DNA is TGTGCCAGCAGTGATGTCATTAACTATGGCTACACCTTC. Residues: CASSDVINYGYTF.

V usage is TRBV4-3 and J usage is TRBJ1-2; TRBD1 aligns across 8 bases. The length of the CDR3 is 15 residues. V shed 4 bases, J shed 5 bases, and the junction held 9 bases outside the gene matches. Germline-derived CDR1 and CDR2 are LGHNA and YSLEER. CDR3 amino acids: CASSPAAGQEYGYTF. In DNA, the CDR3 is TGCGCCAGCAGCCCCGCGGCGGGACAGGAGTATGGCTACACCTTC.

The rearrangement uses TRBV11-2 and TRBJ2-3, with a weak D call TRBD2 (7 bases). V dropped 5 bases and J dropped 4 bases, with 13 bases sitting between them. This CDR3 spans 14 amino acids. CDR1 is SGHAT and CDR2 is FQNNGV in the germline V gene. The DNA for the CDR3 is TGTGCCAGCAGCAGGGGGGGGGCCCCAGATACGCAGTATTTT. Encoded protein: CASSRGGAPDTQYF.

Here the CDR3 reads CASSDSSTTNYGYTF. The DNA of the CDR3 is TGTGCCAGCAGTGACAGTTCAACCACTAACTATGGCTACACCTTC. V gene TRBV25-1 combines with J gene TRBJ1-2; D not certain. Trimming pared 3 bases from V and 0 bases from J, leaving 11 bases between. Germline CDR1 and CDR2: MGHDK and SYGVNS. The length of the CDR3 is 15 residues.

This chain links TRBV6-4 with TRBJ1-2; 8 bases map to TRBD1. The CDR3 covers 14 residues. Germline V gene sequence: CDR1 MRHNA, CDR2 SNTAGT. V lost 4 bases and J lost 7; bases outside the gene matches: 8. The CDR3 DNA reads TGTGCCAGCAGTGCTGGACAGGGCGTTGGTGGCTACACCTTC. Protein product: CASSAGQGVGGYTF.

This sequence joins TRBV7-2 and TRBJ2-7; TRBD2 is a possible D gene (5 bases). The germline V gene encodes CDR1 SGHTA and CDR2 FQGNSA. V was trimmed by 5 bases and J by 2 bases, leaving 13 bases between them. The CDR3 is made up of 14 amino acids. Here the CDR3 reads CASSMIGVAYEQYF. The CDR3 DNA follows: TGTGCCAGCAGCATGATCGGGGTAGCCTACGAGCAGTACTTC.

The chain has TRBV2 and TRBJ2-5; D unclear. From germline, CDR1 is SNHLY and CDR2 FYNNEI. V lost 4 bases and J lost 2, with 11 bases in between. The CDR3 is 14 residues long. CDR3 protein: CASSGIGSQETQYF. The CDR3 bases are TGTGCCAGCAGTGGGATCGGGTCTCAAGAGACCCAGTACTTC.

The table lists this clone with a few counts. This rearrangement joins TRBV15 to TRBJ1-2; D not certain. CDR1 is LNHNV, CDR2 YYDKDF, per germline (reference sequence). V lost 10 bases, J lost 4 bases, and 16 bases lay in between. The CDR3 length is 13 residues. In nucleotides, the CDR3 is TGTGCCAACCCCAAGGCCGGGTTCTATGGCTACACCTTC. It is translated as CANPKAGFYGYTF.

The chain employs TRBV11-1 and TRBJ2-1, with 9 bases matching TRBD1. The ends lost 6 bases at V and 7 bases at J; junction bases unmatched: 10. Germline assignment: CDR1 SGHAT and CDR2 FQDESV (reference sequence). The CDR3 loop spans 15 amino acids. CDR3 in DNA: TGTGCCAGCAGTTATGGGACAGGGTATTCAAATGAGCAGTTCTTC. Protein sequence: CASSYGTGYSNEQFF. Combining the CDR3 with reference TRBV11-1 and TRBJ2-1 gives the whole variable domain EAEVAQSPRYKITEKSQAVAFWCDPISGHATLYWYRQILGQGPELLVQFQDESVVDDSQLPKDRFSAERLKGVDSTLKIQPAELGDSAMYLCASSYGTGYSNEQFFGPGTRLTVL.

The sample holds one count of this clone. The chain links TRBV23-1 to TRBJ2-2; weak D call: TRBD1 (6 bases). TRBV23-1 is placed among ORFs of uncertain function. V was trimmed by 3 bases and J by 7 bases, leaving 9 bases between them. This CDR3 comprises 13 residues. The CDR3 is CASSQQGFGELFF. The CDR3 coding sequence is TGCGCCAGCAGTCAGCAGGGGTTCGGGGAGCTGTTTTTT.

This chain connects TRBV4-3 to TRBJ2-1, with 12 positions matching TRBD2. J gave up 8 bases and V 2 bases, and 4 bases lay outside the gene matches. The CDR3 is made up of 15 amino acids. Germline loops: CDR1 LGHNA, CDR2 YSLEER. The CDR3 sequence: CASSQSSGGDYEQFF. CDR3 DNA sequence: TGCGCCAGCAGCCAATCTAGCGGGGGGGACTATGAGCAGTTCTTC.

The chain combines TRBV30 with TRBJ1-3; D call uncertain. Germline V gene lookup returns CDR1 GTSNPN and CDR2 SVGIG (reference sequence). V was shortened by 2 bases and J by 0 bases, with 11 bases between the two germline ends. There are 15 residues in the CDR3. The CDR3 region is CAWSPWEFSGNTIYF. The CDR3 DNA reads TGTGCCTGGAGTCCCTGGGAGTTCTCTGGAAACACCATATATTTT.

V usage is TRBV6-5 and J usage is TRBJ2-3; TRBD1 might be the D (6 bases). Trimming stripped 6 bases from V and 1 base from J, with 14 bases between. Looked up from germline, CDR1 is MNHEY and CDR2 is SVGAGI. This CDR3 contains 15 residues. CDR3 in DNA: TGTGCCAGCAGCCTCGGGACACCGGGCACAGATACGCAGTATTTT. It translates to CASSLGTPGTDTQYF.

V gene TRBV7-9 combines with J gene TRBJ1-1; D remains ambiguous. CDR3 length equals 16 residues. V dropped 1 base and J dropped 1 base, with 13 bases sitting between them. The germline gives CDR1 SEHNR, CDR2 FQNEAQ (reference sequence). CDR3 sequence: CASSLGAGSQNTEAFF. The CDR3 DNA sequence: TGTGCCAGCAGCTTAGGGGCCGGATCACAGAACACTGAAGCTTTCTTT. Full variable domain (remainder filled in from reference TRBV7-9 and TRBJ1-1): DTGVSQNPRHKITKRGQNVTFRCDPISEHNRLYWYRQTLGQGPEFLTYFQNEAQLEKSRLLSDRFSAERPKGSFSTLEIQRTEQGDSAMYLCASSLGAGSQNTEAFFGQGTRLTVV.

J is TRBJ2-3 and V is TRBV6-5; 9 bases match TRBD1. The CDR3 sequence is 15 residues long. Germline CDR1 MNHEY, CDR2 SVGAGI. V lost 4 bases to trimming and J lost 5 bases; unmatched junction nucleotides: 7. The CDR3 coding sequence is TGTGCCAGCAGTTCCACAGGGGGCGTAGGAGATACGCAGTATTTT. It yields the protein CASSSTGGVGDTQYF.

The V call is TRBV7-9, the J call TRBJ1-5; 7 bases fit TRBD1. CDR3 length: 14 residues. The V gene end was trimmed by 3 bases and the J gene end by 7 bases; junction bases not matched to a gene: 6. Germline values: CDR1 SEHNR, CDR2 FQNEAQ (reference sequence). DNA of the CDR3: TGTGCCAGCAGCTTGGGGACAGTTTTCCAGCCCCAGCATTTT. As protein: CASSLGTVFQPQHF.

The chain carries TRBV7-2 and TRBJ1-4; D is perhaps TRBD1 (5 bases). Germline-derived CDR1 and CDR2 are SGHTA and FQGNSA. Deletions cut 1 base from V and 6 bases from J, with 15 bases between. CDR3 length equals 16 residues. The CDR3 nucleotides are TGTGCCAGCAGCTTAGGCTTGTCAGGGTCGCATGAAAAACTGTTTTTT. This encodes CASSLGLSGSHEKLFF.

This chain connects TRBV29-1 to TRBJ1-3; D unclear. The germline CDR1 and CDR2 sequences are SQVTM and ANQGSEA. The ends were cut back, 3 bases at V and 0 bases at J, with 3 bases in the middle. This CDR3 region has 12 residues. The CDR3 reads CSVEASGNTIYF. The CDR3 DNA reads TGCAGCGTTGAGGCCTCTGGAAACACCATATATTTT.

The rearrangement uses TRBV15 and TRBJ2-7; TRBD2 matches 13 bases. The CDR3 is 16 amino acids. J gave up 0 bases and V 5 bases, and 4 bases lay outside the gene matches. From germline, CDR1 is LNHNV and CDR2 YYDKDF (reference sequence). DNA for the CDR3: TGTGCCACCAGCTGGGGGACTAGCGGGAACTCCTACGAGCAGTACTTC. It translates to CATSWGTSGNSYEQYF.

This clone was seen only a few times. The genes are TRBV2 and TRBJ1-1; a weak D match, TRBD1 (5 bases). CDR3 length: 14 amino acids. Germline V gene data show CDR1 as SNHLY and CDR2 as FYNNEI. Trimming took 2 bases from V and 1 from J, leaving 8 bases between them. The CDR3 sequence: CASSEYQGNTEAFF. The CDR3 DNA reads as TGTGCCAGCAGTGAATACCAGGGGAACACTGAAGCTTTCTTT. The whole variable domain, remainder taken from reference TRBV2 and TRBJ1-1, is EPEVTQTPSHQVTQMGQEVILRCVPISNHLYFYWYRQILGQKVEFLVSFYNNEISEKSEIFDDQFSVERPDGSNFTLKIRSTKLEDSAMYFCASSEYQGNTEAFFGQGTRLTVV.

The rearrangement links TRBV10-3 to TRBJ1-4; D is ambiguous. The CDR3 is 14 residues long. Germline lookup yields CDR1 ENHRY and CDR2 SYGVKD. V lost 2 bases to trimming and J lost 7 bases, with 11 bases between them. As DNA, the CDR3 is TGTGCCATCAGTGAGCCCCGGGTGGGTGAAAAACTGTTTTTT. Protein product: CAISEPRVGEKLFF.

DNA of the CDR3: TGTGCCAGCAGCTTCGGGACTGGGGCCAGAACTAATGAAAAACTGTTTTTT. Translated, it gives CASSFGTGARTNEKLFF. The V and J genes are TRBV5-8 and TRBJ1-4; TRBD1 is a possible D gene (5 bases). CDR3 length: 17 residues. V was shortened by 2 bases and J by 1 base, with 15 bases between the two germline ends. The germline gives CDR1 SGHTS, CDR2 YDEGEE. Drawing the rest from reference TRBV5-8 and TRBJ1-4, the complete variable domain is EAGVTQSPTHLIKTRGQQATLRCSPISGHTSVYWYQQALGLGLQFLLWYDEGEERNRGNFPPRFSGRQFPNYSSELNVNALELEDSALYLCASSFGTGARTNEKLFFGSGTQLSVL.

The rearrangement joins TRBV6-5 to TRBJ2-1; D uncertain. Germline-derived CDR1 and CDR2 are MNHEY and SVGAGI. The CDR3 runs 11 residues. V shed 6 bases and J shed 6 bases, with 6 bases lying between them. CDR3 amino acids: CASRRTNEQFF. Here the CDR3 DNA reads TGTGCCAGCAGGCGCACCAATGAGCAGTTCTTC.

This clone has at least ten counts. The V call is TRBV6-1, the J call TRBJ2-3; weak D call: TRBD1 (6 bases). The V and J ends lost 2 bases and 1 base respectively, with 10 bases between them. The CDR3 extends over 15 amino acids. Looked up from germline, CDR1 is MNHNS and CDR2 is SASEGT. The CDR3 here is CASSETAGGTDTQYF. CDR3 bases: TGTGCCAGCAGTGAAACGGCAGGGGGCACAGATACGCAGTATTTT.